This is a list of T cell receptor beta chains from one sample in a study of beta chain features in type 1 diabetes. The protocol was immunoSEQ multiplex PCR, while the TCRdb copy is restricted to in-frame clones and leaves out a portion. Of some 700,000 clones in the sample, roughly 13% were seen once. Sequencing was done on a sample of naive CD4+ T cells from blood. The receptors were gathered from a man aged 18 to 35 with type 1 diabetes. Both conserved end residues are part of each CDR3. Fields, in order: D gene, J gene, V gene, clone size, CDR3 DNA, CDR3 protein. A D gene is named only where the DNA matches it firmly. Part of the rows lack a size; the others show once, few, many or a class for expanded clones.

D gene: NA
J gene: TRBJ1-2
V gene: TRBV6-5
clone size: NA
CDR3 DNA: TGTGCCAGCAGTTCCCAGGGTGGAGGCTACACCTTC
CDR3 protein: CASSSQGGGYTF

D gene: NA
J gene: TRBJ2-1
V gene: TRBV7-9
clone size: few
CDR3 DNA: TGTGCCAGCAGCGCCCTGACAGAGTACAATGAGCAGTTCTTC
CDR3 protein: CASSALTEYNEQFF

D gene: NA
J gene: TRBJ2-3
V gene: TRBV2
clone size: few
CDR3 DNA: TGTGCCAGCAGTGAATGGGGCAGCTCCACAGATACGCAGTATTTT
CDR3 protein: CASSEWGSSTDTQYF

D gene: NA
J gene: TRBJ1-2
V gene: TRBV6-5
clone size: few
CDR3 DNA: TGTGCCAGCAGTTACCCGGAGACGGGGCCCGGGGGCTACACCTTC
CDR3 protein: CASSYPETGPGGYTF

D gene: NA
J gene: TRBJ2-5
V gene: TRBV11-1
clone size: NA
CDR3 DNA: TGTGCCAGCAGCGGGCAGCGAAAAGAGACCCAGTACTTC
CDR3 protein: CASSGQRKETQYF

D gene: NA
J gene: TRBJ1-5
V gene: TRBV7-2
clone size: few
CDR3 DNA: TGTGCCAGCAGCTTAGCTTGGGGTCAGCCCCAGCATTTT
CDR3 protein: CASSLAWGQPQHF

D gene: NA
J gene: TRBJ1-2
V gene: TRBV6-6
clone size: NA
CDR3 DNA: TGTGCCAGCACCTTACAAGAAAGTCGTGGCTACACCTTC
CDR3 protein: CASTLQESRGYTF

D gene: NA
J gene: TRBJ2-1
V gene: TRBV6-6
clone size: few
CDR3 DNA: TGTGCCAGCGATCCGGGACGAAACAATGAGCAGTTCTTC
CDR3 protein: CASDPGRNNEQFF

D gene: TRBD2
J gene: TRBJ2-1
V gene: TRBV2
clone size: NA
CDR3 DNA: TGTGCCAGCAGTCCCCGGACTAGCGGGGCAAATGAGCAGTTCTTC
CDR3 protein: CASSPRTSGANEQFF

D gene: TRBD2
J gene: TRBJ2-3
V gene: TRBV15
clone size: few
CDR3 DNA: TGTGCCACCAGGAGAGCGGGGGCCCCCACAGATACGCAGTATTTT
CDR3 protein: CATRRAGAPTDTQYF

D gene: NA
J gene: TRBJ2-5
V gene: TRBV19
clone size: few
CDR3 DNA: TGTGCCAGGCCGACCAGCAAAGAGACCCAGTACTTC
CDR3 protein: CARPTSKETQYF

D gene: NA
J gene: TRBJ1-1
V gene: TRBV11-1
clone size: NA
CDR3 DNA: TGTGCCAGCAGCTTCTCCACCGATCCGGGCATAGAAGCTTTCTTT
CDR3 protein: CASSFSTDPGIEAFF

D gene: TRBD1
J gene: TRBJ2-1
V gene: TRBV25-1
clone size: few
CDR3 DNA: TGTGCCAGCAGTGACAACAGGGGGAGATACAATGAGCAGTTCTTC
CDR3 protein: CASSDNRGRYNEQFF

D gene: NA
J gene: TRBJ1-1
V gene: TRBV6-1
clone size: NA
CDR3 DNA: TGTGCCAGCAGTTCGACCGAGGGGGACACTGAAGCTTTCTTT
CDR3 protein: CASSSTEGDTEAFF

D gene: NA
J gene: TRBJ1-1
V gene: TRBV20-1
clone size: few
CDR3 DNA: TGCAGTGCTTCGCCGAACACTGAAGCTTTCTTT
CDR3 protein: CSASPNTEAFF

D gene: NA
J gene: TRBJ2-7
V gene: TRBV19
clone size: NA
CDR3 DNA: TGTGCCAGTAGTAACTCACAGGGACCCAGCTCCTACGAGCAGTACTTC
CDR3 protein: CASSNSQGPSSYEQYF

D gene: TRBD1
J gene: TRBJ2-2
V gene: TRBV10-3
clone size: NA
CDR3 DNA: TGTGCCATCGGACAGGCGAACACCGGGGAGCTGTTTTTT
CDR3 protein: CAIGQANTGELFF

D gene: TRBD1
J gene: TRBJ1-3
V gene: TRBV10-3
clone size: NA
CDR3 DNA: TGTGCCATCAGTGAGTCGGGACAGACTCCTGGAAACACCATATATTTT
CDR3 protein: CAISESGQTPGNTIYF

D gene: NA
J gene: TRBJ1-5
V gene: TRBV4-1
clone size: NA
CDR3 DNA: TGCGCCAGCAGCCAAGCCGGGGGACATCAGCCCCAGCATTTT
CDR3 protein: CASSQAGGHQPQHF

D gene: NA
J gene: TRBJ1-1
V gene: TRBV25-1
clone size: few
CDR3 DNA: TGTGCCAGCAGTGTAGCTTTCTTT
CDR3 protein: CASSVAFF

D gene: NA
J gene: TRBJ1-6
V gene: TRBV6-5
clone size: few
CDR3 DNA: TGTGCCAGCAGTTTAGGGACGCCGAATTCACCCCTCCACTTT
CDR3 protein: CASSLGTPNSPLHF

D gene: NA
J gene: TRBJ1-2
V gene: TRBV7-9
clone size: few
CDR3 DNA: TGTGCCAGCAGCCCACCCGGGGGCAGGGATGGCTACACCTTC
CDR3 protein: CASSPPGGRDGYTF

D gene: NA
J gene: TRBJ1-5
V gene: TRBV7-9
clone size: NA
CDR3 DNA: TGTGCCAGCAGCCCCCTGGGGGGCAATCAGCCCCAGCATTTT
CDR3 protein: CASSPLGGNQPQHF

D gene: NA
J gene: TRBJ2-3
V gene: TRBV2
clone size: few
CDR3 DNA: TGTGCCAGCAGTGTCTCTCGCGTTGATACGCAGTATTTT
CDR3 protein: CASSVSRVDTQYF

D gene: NA
J gene: TRBJ2-7
V gene: TRBV5-1
clone size: few
CDR3 DNA: TGCGCCAGCAGCTTGGTCGGGGGAGGCGAGCAGTACTTC
CDR3 protein: CASSLVGGGEQYF

D gene: TRBD1
J gene: TRBJ1-1
V gene: TRBV5-6
clone size: few
CDR3 DNA: TGTGCCAGCAGCATTACGGGACAGACTAGTGAAGCTTTCTTT
CDR3 protein: CASSITGQTSEAFF

D gene: NA
J gene: TRBJ2-6
V gene: TRBV19
clone size: NA
CDR3 DNA: TGTGCCAGTAACCATGGCGACGGGAGCTCTGGGGCCAACGTCCTGACTTTC
CDR3 protein: CASNHGDGSSGANVLTF

D gene: NA
J gene: TRBJ1-6
V gene: TRBV6-5
clone size: NA
CDR3 DNA: TGTGCCAGCGGTGGAGGAGGATGGCAAAATTCACCCCTCCACTTT
CDR3 protein: CASGGGGWQNSPLHF

D gene: NA
J gene: TRBJ2-7
V gene: TRBV29-1
clone size: NA
CDR3 DNA: TGCAGCGTTGCCCGGACATCAAGCTACGAGCAGTACTTC
CDR3 protein: CSVARTSSYEQYF

D gene: NA
J gene: TRBJ2-3
V gene: TRBV18
clone size: few
CDR3 DNA: TGTGCCAGCTCAGCGGGACCGCCAAGCAGCACAGATACGCAGTATTTT
CDR3 protein: CASSAGPPSSTDTQYF

D gene: NA
J gene: TRBJ1-2
V gene: TRBV2
clone size: NA
CDR3 DNA: TGTGCCAGCAGTGAAGCAATGTCTAAGGACGGAGCTCCATACACCTTC
CDR3 protein: CASSEAMSKDGAPYTF

D gene: NA
J gene: TRBJ2-4
V gene: TRBV18
clone size: NA
CDR3 DNA: TGTGCCAGCTCACCACCGGCAGGGGTTGCCAAAAACATTCAGTACTTC
CDR3 protein: CASSPPAGVAKNIQYF

D gene: TRBD1
J gene: TRBJ1-5
V gene: TRBV28
clone size: few
CDR3 DNA: TGTGCAGTCTACAGGGGGCAGAGTGGTCAGCCCCAGCATTTT
CDR3 protein: CAVYRGQSGQPQHF

D gene: NA
J gene: TRBJ1-1
V gene: TRBV23-1
clone size: NA
CDR3 DNA: TGCGCCCTCACTAATAGGGTCACTGAAGCTTTCTTT
CDR3 protein: CALTNRVTEAFF

D gene: NA
J gene: TRBJ2-5
V gene: TRBV5-6
clone size: NA
CDR3 DNA: TGTGCCAGCTCCTCTTCTGGGTCAGAGACCCAGTACTTC
CDR3 protein: CASSSSGSETQYF

D gene: TRBD2
J gene: TRBJ2-7
V gene: TRBV2
clone size: few
CDR3 DNA: TGTGCCAGCAGTGAACTAGCGGCAAGCTCCTACGAGCAGTACTTC
CDR3 protein: CASSELAASSYEQYF

D gene: NA
J gene: TRBJ2-3
V gene: TRBV15
clone size: once
CDR3 DNA: TGTGCCACCAGCAGAGCAAGGAGGGTCGGGACAGATACGCAGTATTTT
CDR3 protein: CATSRARRVGTDTQYF

D gene: NA
J gene: TRBJ1-1
V gene: TRBV5-1
clone size: NA
CDR3 DNA: TGCGCCAGCAGCTTGGAACTCCCGGATAGAGGGTACACTGAAGCTTTCTTT
CDR3 protein: CASSLELPDRGYTEAFF

D gene: NA
J gene: TRBJ2-3
V gene: TRBV7-2
clone size: few
CDR3 DNA: TGTGCCAGCTCTATTAGCGGAACCGTCACAGATACGCAGTATTTT
CDR3 protein: CASSISGTVTDTQYF